The present TCR beta chain was sequenced within a study of CD8+CD57+ T cells in acquired aplastic anemia. Study in general: Sorted CD4+ and CD8+ cells yielded 3.2 ug of DNA on average.

Genomic DNA templated the TCR beta VDJ and CDR3 profiling. TCRdb used MiXCR to reprocess the reads, holding one entry per CDR3 protein. The table lists 150,000 to 200,000 distinct CDR3 sequences, 40% to 60% of them singletons. Sequenced patients had shown CD8+CD57+ cell expansion by flow cytometry. This clonotype was observed a few times. This CDR3 is 14 amino acids long. The V end was cut by 1 base, the J end by 4 bases, with 5 bases between. CDR1 and CDR2 (germline): SEHNR, FQNEAQ (reference sequence). The chain recombines TRBV7-9 with TRBJ1-6; D call uncertain. This TCR was sampled from a human donor with aplastic anemia. Material for sequencing was sorted CD4+, CD8+, or CD8+CD57+ T cells (not recorded which) from PBMCs. The CDR3 reads CASSLEQYNSPLHF. The CDR3, as DNA: TGTGCCAGCAGCTTAGAACAGTATAATTCACCCCTCCACTTT.